This T cell receptor (beta chain) stems from a study of long-term antiretroviral therapy in people with HIV. Whole-study findings and limits: Therapy changes, viral resistance and ART adherence were not documented in the available data. Repertoires in HIV (unlike those of controls) had narrower CDR3 length ranges.

Regarding this clone: Its antigen is unknown.

Version v3.0 of the immunoSEQ assay was performed at survey level. Some clones are missing from TCRdb's copy, which holds only in-frame ones; the method was immunoSEQ multiplex PCR. The sample lists more than 20,000 clones; roughly 82% were seen once. The length of the CDR3 is 15 residues. Germline values: CDR1 LGHNA, CDR2 YSLEER. V was pared by 7 bases and J by 1 base, with 6 bases of the junction left unmatched. The starting material was unsorted PBMCs, obtained 0.3 years after starting antiretroviral therapy. The TCR was taken from a man aged 50 to 60 with HIV. The chain is built from TRBV4-3 and TRBJ1-2; 10 nucleotides align to TRBD1. Written as DNA, the CDR3 is TGCGCCAGCAATCCCGGGACAGGGGTTAACTATGGCTACACCTTC. Amino acid sequence: CASNPGTGVNYGYTF.